A single sample gave rise to the 31 T cell receptor beta chains below, sequenced in a study of OX40 agonist ivuxolimab in advanced cancers. This table comes from immunoSEQ multiplex PCR, and its TCRdb copy is limited to in-frame clones, with some not included. The sample lists some 25,000 clones; around four fifths were seen once. The sample consisted of CD4+ or CD8+ T cells sorted from blood, taken in a trial of the OX40 agonist ivuxolimab. The receptors shown here come from an adult with an advanced solid tumor such as melanoma, head and neck, liver or kidney cancer.

The chain recombines TRBV5-6 with TRBJ1-1; D may be TRBD1 (5 bases). This CDR3 has 13 amino acids. V was cut by 0 bases and J by 6 bases, with 9 bases left in between. In germline, CDR1 is SGHDT, CDR2 YYEEEE. The CDR3 DNA sequence: TGTGCCAGCAGCTTGGGGGGCCTGGCTGAAGCTTTCTTT. Translation gives CASSLGGLAEAFF.

V usage is TRBV19 and J usage is TRBJ2-7; D possibly corresponds to TRBD2 (5 bases). CDR1 LNHDA and CDR2 SQIVND come from the germline V gene (reference sequence). The CDR3 covers 12 residues. Trimming stripped 5 bases from V and 4 bases from J, with 9 bases between. The CDR3 sequence: CASSPGGYEQYF. The DNA for the CDR3 is TGTGCCAGTAGTCCAGGAGGATACGAGCAGTACTTC.

The chain has TRBV7-6 and TRBJ2-1, with 12 bases identical to TRBD2. The V and J ends lost 4 bases and 9 bases, in that order; junction bases with no gene match: 7. CDR3 size: 15 residues. The germline gives CDR1 SGHVS, CDR2 FNYEAQ. DNA of the CDR3: TGTGCCAGCAGCTGGGCTAGCGGGAGGGATAGTGAGCAGTTCTTC. The encoded protein is CASSWASGRDSEQFF. The full variable domain, rest sourced from reference TRBV7-6 and TRBJ2-1, is GAGVSQSPRYKVTKRGQDVALRCDPISGHVSLYWYRQALGQGPEFLTYFNYEAQQDKSGLPNDRFSAERPEGSISTLTIQRTEQRDSAMYRCASSWASGRDSEQFFGPGTRLTVL.

The gene calls are TRBV19 and TRBJ1-1; D unresolved. Germline values: CDR1 LNHDA, CDR2 SQIVND (reference sequence). This CDR3 spans 13 amino acids. The V and J ends lost 1 base and 4 bases respectively, with 7 bases between them. Written as DNA, the CDR3 is TGTGCCAGTAGTATAGGGGGTACCACTGAAGCTTTCTTT. Its protein is CASSIGGTTEAFF.

The DNA for the CDR3 is TGTGCCAGCAGCCCCCTCGACAGTGGGGATACGCAGTATTTT. Translating it yields CASSPLDSGDTQYF. The chain couples TRBV7-2 to TRBJ2-3; perhaps TRBD1 as D (5 bases). Trimming took off 5 bases at V and 6 bases at J, with 15 bases between the two ends. The CDR3 has 14 amino acids. The germline gives CDR1 SGHTA, CDR2 FQGNSA. Supplemented by reference TRBV7-2 and TRBJ2-3, the full variable domain reads GAGVSQSPSNKVTEKGKDVELRCDPISGHTALYWYRQSLGQGLEFLIYFQGNSAPDKSGLPSDRFSAERTGGSVSTLTIQRTQQEDSAVYLCASSPLDSGDTQYFGPGTRLTVL.

By share of the sample, this clone is medium-sized. The V gene is TRBV11-3, the J gene TRBJ2-7, with D hard to call. V was clipped by 5 bases and J by 1 base, with 9 bases between them. Per germline, CDR1 SGHNT and CDR2 YENEEA. The CDR3 spans 13 residues. The CDR3 region has the DNA TGTGCCAGCAGCCAAAGGCTTTCCTACGAGCAGTACTTC. It is translated as CASSQRLSYEQYF.

The chain joins TRBV4-2 to TRBJ1-1; 9 bases fit TRBD1. J was trimmed by 5 bases and V by 4 bases; bases with no gene match: 8. This CDR3 region has 15 residues. Germline CDR1 reads LGHNA; CDR2 reads YNFKEQ. CDR3 coding DNA: TGTGCCAGCAGCCTGGACAGGGGAGTGAGAACTGAAGCTTTCTTT. Its protein is CASSLDRGVRTEAFF.

The V and J genes are TRBV5-6 and TRBJ1-5; the match to TRBD1 covers 10 bases. Germline lookup yields CDR1 SGHDT and CDR2 YYEEEE. J gave up 5 bases and V 3 bases, and 2 bases lay outside the gene matches. The CDR3 sequence is 14 residues long. The CDR3, as DNA: TGTGCCAGCAGCTACGGGACAGGGGATCAGCCCCAGCATTTT. It specifies CASSYGTGDQPQHF.

This chain uses TRBV5-6 with TRBJ2-3; tentatively, D is TRBD1 (8 bases). Germline V gene sequence: CDR1 SGHDT, CDR2 YYEEEE. Trimming shortened V by 4 bases and J by 3 bases, and 15 bases separated the two germline ends. This CDR3 contains 15 residues. CDR3 DNA: TGTGCCAGCAGCGAAGCGGGGACAGGTACAGATACGCAGTATTTT. Encoded protein: CASSEAGTGTDTQYF. Filled out from reference TRBV5-6 and TRBJ2-3, the complete variable domain reads DAGVTQSPTHLIKTRGQQVTLRCSPKSGHDTVSWYQQALGQGPQFIFQYYEEEERQRGNFPDRFSGHQFPNYSSELNVNALLLGDSALYLCASSEAGTGTDTQYFGPGTRLTVL.

This sequence joins TRBV19 and TRBJ2-5; 7 bases map to TRBD2. CDR1 is LNHDA, CDR2 SQIVND, per germline (reference sequence). The CDR3 covers 15 residues. With 1 base clipped from V and 1 base from J, the junction kept 3 bases outside the gene matches. The CDR3, as DNA: TGTGCCAGTAGTATAGTTCGCGGGAGCCAAGAGACCCAGTACTTC. This sequence encodes CASSIVRGSQETQYF.

This sequence joins TRBV2 and TRBJ1-5; D gene unclear. The V end lost 7 bases, the J end lost 8 bases, and 15 bases lay between the germline ends. The CDR3 covers 13 residues. Germline V gene lookup returns CDR1 SNHLY and CDR2 FYNNEI. CDR3 loop: CASKEWAPEPQHF. The CDR3 nucleotides are TGTGCCAGCAAAGAGTGGGCACCCGAGCCCCAGCATTTT.

The chain is built from TRBV9 and TRBJ2-1; unclear D gene. V gave up 0 bases and J gave up 6 bases, with 16 bases separating them. There are 16 residues in the CDR3. The V gene's germline CDR1 is SGDLS and CDR2 YYNGEE. CDR3 region: CASSVGSGNYPNEQFF. The CDR3 DNA is TGTGCCAGCAGCGTAGGATCCGGAAATTACCCCAATGAGCAGTTCTTC.

This chain links TRBV2 with TRBJ2-1, with a weak D call TRBD1 (5 bases). The ends were cut back, 1 base at V and 7 bases at J, with 20 bases in the middle. Germline V gene sequence: CDR1 SNHLY, CDR2 FYNNEI. The CDR3 consists of 17 residues. The CDR3 reads CASSEVLATPPGNEQFF. In nucleotides, the CDR3 is TGTGCCAGCAGTGAAGTTCTGGCGACGCCCCCAGGGAATGAGCAGTTCTTC. Combining the CDR3 with reference TRBV2 and TRBJ2-1 gives the whole variable domain EPEVTQTPSHQVTQMGQEVILRCVPISNHLYFYWYRQILGQKVEFLVSFYNNEISEKSEIFDDQFSVERPDGSNFTLKIRSTKLEDSAMYFCASSEVLATPPGNEQFFGPGTRLTVL.

J is TRBJ1-1 and V is TRBV19, with D perhaps TRBD1 (5 bases). V lost 3 bases and J lost 5, with 13 bases in between. Germline-derived CDR1 and CDR2 are LNHDA and SQIVND (reference sequence). The CDR3 totals 14 residues. The CDR3 loop is CASSMGPGGTEAFF. The DNA of the CDR3 is TGTGCCAGTAGTATGGGTCCCGGGGGGACTGAAGCTTTCTTT. The whole variable domain, remainder taken from reference TRBV19 and TRBJ1-1, is DGGITQSPKYLFRKEGQNVTLSCEQNLNHDAMYWYRQDPGQGLRLIYYSQIVNDFQKGDIAEGYSVSREKKESFPLTVTSAQKNPTAFYLCASSMGPGGTEAFFGQGTRLTVV.

The chain links TRBV5-1 to TRBJ2-2; D unclear. The germline V and J ends were trimmed by 0 bases and 6 bases, with 6 bases remaining between them. Germline CDR1 reads SGHRS; CDR2 reads YFSETQ. The CDR3 totals 13 residues. The CDR3 is CASSLEGPGELFF. The CDR3 DNA follows: TGCGCCAGCAGCTTGGAGGGCCCCGGGGAGCTGTTTTTT.

The chain combines TRBV5-4 with TRBJ2-1; 10 bases line up with TRBD2. The V segment lost 4 bases and the J segment 7 bases; nucleotides outside the gene matches: 11. The CDR3 length is 16 residues. From germline, CDR1 is SGHNT and CDR2 YYREEE (reference sequence). This CDR3 reads CASSTYLAGVINEQFF. For the CDR3, the DNA is TGTGCCAGCAGCACCTATCTAGCGGGAGTGATAAATGAGCAGTTCTTC.

V and J are TRBV2 and TRBJ2-3; tentatively, D is TRBD2 (6 bases). The CDR3 covers 15 residues. Trimming pared 6 bases from V and 0 bases from J, leaving 13 bases between. Looked up from germline, CDR1 is SNHLY and CDR2 is FYNNEI. CDR3 sequence: CASRQRVTSTDTQYF. CDR3 bases: TGTGCCAGCAGGCAGCGGGTAACTAGCACAGATACGCAGTATTTT.

The chain links TRBV28 to TRBJ2-3; 9 nucleotides match TRBD1. V lost 7 bases to trimming and J lost 8 bases; unmatched junction nucleotides: 16. Looked up from germline, CDR1 is MDHEN and CDR2 is SYDVKM. CDR3 size: 16 residues. The DNA for the CDR3 is TGTGCCAGCACCCAAATACAGGGGGCAAGTAGAATTACGCAGTATTTT. It translates to CASTQIQGASRITQYF.

V is TRBV9 and J is TRBJ2-1; unclear D gene. V lost 4 bases and J 6 bases, leaving 5 bases between the germline ends. This CDR3 spans 11 amino acids. CDR1 SGDLS and CDR2 YYNGEE come from the germline V gene. The CDR3, as DNA: TGTGCCAGCAGCCAAGGCAATGAGCAGTTCTTC. It encodes CASSQGNEQFF.

The chain has TRBV14 and TRBJ2-5; D may match TRBD1 or TRBD2 (5 bases each). The V gene's germline CDR1 is SGHDN and CDR2 FVKESK. The CDR3 sequence is 13 residues long. V shed 3 bases and J shed 3 bases, with 8 bases lying between them. CDR3 sequence reads: CASSQGEEETQYF. The CDR3 bases are TGTGCCAGCAGCCAGGGGGAAGAAGAGACCCAGTACTTC.

CDR3 in amino acids: CASSFQTTYEQYF. The CDR3 DNA is TGCGCCAGCAGCTTTCAGACAACCTACGAGCAGTACTTC. The V gene is TRBV5-1, the J gene TRBJ2-7, with unresolved D. This CDR3 region has 13 residues. Trimming cost V 2 bases and J 2 bases, with 8 bases left between them. Germline V lookup: CDR1 SGHRS, CDR2 YFSETQ.

The chain combines TRBV28 with TRBJ2-3; maybe TRBD2 (6 bases). V lost 6 bases and J 2 bases, leaving 12 bases between the germline ends. The CDR3 is 14 amino acids. CDR1 is MDHEN and CDR2 is SYDVKM in the germline V gene. The CDR3 loop reads CASRRDRPTDTQYF. The DNA of the CDR3 is TGTGCCAGCAGGCGGGACCGCCCCACAGATACGCAGTATTTT.

This clone occurred once. The chain combines TRBV11-2 with TRBJ1-3; D is uncertain. Germline V gene sequence: CDR1 SGHAT, CDR2 FQNNGV. The V gene lost 5 bases and the J gene lost 4 bases, with 15 bases spanning the gap. CDR3 length: 15 amino acids. In DNA, the CDR3 is TGTGCCAGCAGCCTGGGATATTCGGCCGGAAACACCATATATTTT. This translates into CASSLGYSAGNTIYF.

The CDR3 loop reads CASSARTGSSGELFF. CDR3 sequence (DNA): TGTGCCAGCAGCGCCAGGACAGGGAGCTCCGGGGAGCTGTTTTTT. J is TRBJ2-2 and V is TRBV9; 8 bases are a match to TRBD1. Germline-derived CDR1 and CDR2 are SGDLS and YYNGEE. This CDR3 has 15 residues. Trimming removed 3 bases from V and 6 bases from J; junction bases left unmatched: 7.

This chain links TRBV2 with TRBJ1-1, with 7 bases lining up with TRBD1. CDR3 length: 14 amino acids. Trimming cost V 4 bases and J 2 bases; bases outside gene matches: 4. Germline-derived CDR1 and CDR2 are SNHLY and FYNNEI. The CDR3 DNA sequence: TGTGCCAGCAGTGCTAACAGGGGAAACACTGAAGCTTTCTTT. Translated, it gives CASSANRGNTEAFF.

The chain combines TRBV4-1 with TRBJ2-1; D not certain. The V gene's germline CDR1 is MGHRA and CDR2 YSYEKL. CDR3 length equals 14 residues. V lost 1 base and J lost 12, with 16 bases in between. For the CDR3, the DNA is TGCGCCAGCAGCCAAGTTACAACAGCTTATGGGCAGTTCTTC. Translated: CASSQVTTAYGQFF.

The chain recombines TRBV15 with TRBJ2-7; 7 nucleotides agree with TRBD2. The V gene's germline CDR1 is LNHNV and CDR2 YYDKDF (reference sequence). The CDR3 spans 13 residues. The trim removed 5 bases at V and 4 bases at J, leaving 5 bases unmatched. CDR3 amino acids: CATSGEGFYEQYF. DNA of the CDR3: TGTGCCACCAGCGGGGAGGGCTTTTACGAGCAGTACTTC. Variable domain in full (rest from reference TRBV15 and TRBJ2-7): DAMVIQNPRYQVTQFGKPVTLSCSQTLNHNVMYWYQQKSSQAPKLLFHYYDKDFNNEADTPDNFQSRRPNTSFCFLDIRSPGLGDTAMYLCATSGEGFYEQYFGPGTRLTVT.

The CDR3 bases are TGTGCCACCAGCGGCTCATCAAACTCCCCCACAGGGGATACGCAGTATTTT. Amino acid sequence: CATSGSSNSPTGDTQYF. This rearrangement joins TRBV15 to TRBJ2-3; possibly TRBD1 for D (6 bases). Germline CDR1 is LNHNV and CDR2 is YYDKDF (reference sequence). Trimming pared 5 bases from V and 6 bases from J, leaving 24 bases between. The CDR3 extends over 17 amino acids.

This clone was seen only a few times. This chain joins TRBV11-2 and TRBJ2-3, with TRBD1 matching 7 bases. There are 16 residues in the CDR3. V lost 4 bases, J lost 0 bases, and 7 bases stayed unmatched. The germline V gene encodes CDR1 SGHAT and CDR2 FQNNGV. This CDR3 is CASSSGQQISTDTQYF. CDR3 coding DNA: TGTGCCAGCAGCTCGGGACAGCAGATAAGCACAGATACGCAGTATTTT. The full variable domain, completed using reference TRBV11-2 and TRBJ2-3, is EAGVAQSPRYKIIEKRQSVAFWCNPISGHATLYWYQQILGQGPKLLIQFQNNGVVDDSQLPKDRFSAERLKGVDSTLKIQPAKLEDSAVYLCASSSGQQISTDTQYFGPGTRLTVL.

The chain employs TRBV9 and TRBJ2-2; D is ambiguous. Germline V gene lookup returns CDR1 SGDLS and CDR2 YYNGEE. The V and J ends lost 0 bases and 6 bases respectively, with 6 bases between them. This CDR3 has 13 residues. Here the CDR3 DNA reads TGTGCCAGCAGCGTAGGTGATTCCGGGGAGCTGTTTTTT. Encoded protein: CASSVGDSGELFF.

The chain couples TRBV7-3 to TRBJ2-7; TRBD1 is a possible D gene (5 bases). Germline-derived CDR1 and CDR2 are SGHTA and FQGTGA. This CDR3 has 21 residues. V lost 5 bases, J lost 0 bases, and 32 bases lay in between. The CDR3, as DNA: TGTGCCAGCAGCCCCTGTCCTGGCTGGGTCTCAATGACAGAGAGCTCCTACGAGCAGTACTTC. It is translated as CASSPCPGWVSMTESSYEQYF.